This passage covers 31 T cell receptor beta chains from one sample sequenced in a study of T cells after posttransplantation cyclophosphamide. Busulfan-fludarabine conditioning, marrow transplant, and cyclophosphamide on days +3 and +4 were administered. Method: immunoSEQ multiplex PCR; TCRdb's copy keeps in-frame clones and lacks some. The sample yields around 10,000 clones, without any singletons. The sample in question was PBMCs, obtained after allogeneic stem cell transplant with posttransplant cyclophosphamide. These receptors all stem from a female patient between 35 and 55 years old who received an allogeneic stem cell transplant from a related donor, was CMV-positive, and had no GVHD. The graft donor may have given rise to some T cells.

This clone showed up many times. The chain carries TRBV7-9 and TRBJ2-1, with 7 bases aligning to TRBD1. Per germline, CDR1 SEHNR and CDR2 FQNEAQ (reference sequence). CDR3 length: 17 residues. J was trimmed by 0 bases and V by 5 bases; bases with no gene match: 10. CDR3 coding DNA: TGTGCCAGCAGCCGCCCGGGACAGAACTACTCCTACAATGAGCAGTTCTTC. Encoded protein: CASSRPGQNYSYNEQFF. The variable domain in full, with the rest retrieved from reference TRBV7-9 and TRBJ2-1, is DTGVSQNPRHKITKRGQNVTFRCDPISEHNRLYWYRQTLGQGPEFLTYFQNEAQLEKSRLLSDRFSAERPKGSFSTLEIQRTEQGDSAMYLCASSRPGQNYSYNEQFFGPGTRLTVL.

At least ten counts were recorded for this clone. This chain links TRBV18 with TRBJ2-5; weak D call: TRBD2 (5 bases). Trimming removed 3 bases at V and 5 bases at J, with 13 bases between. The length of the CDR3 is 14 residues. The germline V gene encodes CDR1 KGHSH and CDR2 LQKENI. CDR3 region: CASSPILRGETQYF. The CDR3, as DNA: TGTGCCAGCTCACCCATTTTAAGAGGGGAGACCCAGTACTTC.

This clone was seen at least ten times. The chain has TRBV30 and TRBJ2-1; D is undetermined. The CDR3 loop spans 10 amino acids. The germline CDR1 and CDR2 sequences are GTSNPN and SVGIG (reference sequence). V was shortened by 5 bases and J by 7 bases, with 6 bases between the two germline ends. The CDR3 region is CAWGQNEQFF. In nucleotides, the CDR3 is TGTGCCTGGGGGCAGAATGAGCAGTTCTTC. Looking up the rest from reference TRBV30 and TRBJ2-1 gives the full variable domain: SQTIHQWPATLVQPVGSPLSLECTVEGTSNPNLYWYRQAAGRGLQLLFYSVGIGQISSEVPQNLSASRPQDRQFILSSKKLLLSDSGFYLCAWGQNEQFFGPGTRLTVL.

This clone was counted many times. In DNA form, the CDR3 reads TGTGCCTGGAGCGCGCAGGACAATGAAGCTTTCTTT. Translated, it gives CAWSAQDNEAFF. The chain joins TRBV30 to TRBJ1-1; possible D gene TRBD1, 5 bases. V was shortened by 3 bases and J by 7 bases, with 12 bases between the two germline ends. CDR1 and CDR2 (germline): GTSNPN, SVGIG (reference sequence). This CDR3 spans 12 amino acids.

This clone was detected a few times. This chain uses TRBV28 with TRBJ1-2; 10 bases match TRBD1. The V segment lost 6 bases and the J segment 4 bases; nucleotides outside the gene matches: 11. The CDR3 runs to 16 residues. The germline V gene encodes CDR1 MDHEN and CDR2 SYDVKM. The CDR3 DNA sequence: TGTGCCAGCAGCCTGACAGGGGGCGCCGGCTTCTATGGCTACACCTTC. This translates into CASSLTGGAGFYGYTF.

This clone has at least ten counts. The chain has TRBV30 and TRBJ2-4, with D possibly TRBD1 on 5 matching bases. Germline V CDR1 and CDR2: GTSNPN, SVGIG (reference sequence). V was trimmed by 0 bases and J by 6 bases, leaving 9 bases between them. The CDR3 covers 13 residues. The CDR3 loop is CAWSVVGPNIQYF. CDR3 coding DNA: TGTGCCTGGAGTGTCGTGGGGCCAAACATTCAGTACTTC.

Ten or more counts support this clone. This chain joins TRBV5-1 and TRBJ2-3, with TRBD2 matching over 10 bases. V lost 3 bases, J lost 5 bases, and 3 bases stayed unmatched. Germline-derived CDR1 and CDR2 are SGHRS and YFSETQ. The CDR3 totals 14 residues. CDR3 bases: TGCGCCAGCAGCTCGAGCGGGGGGGAAGATACGCAGTATTTT. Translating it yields CASSSSGGEDTQYF. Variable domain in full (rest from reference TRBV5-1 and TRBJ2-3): KAGVTQTPRYLIKTRGQQVTLSCSPISGHRSVSWYQQTPGQGLQFLFEYFSETQRNKGNFPGRFSGRQFSNSRSEMNVSTLELGDSALYLCASSSSGGEDTQYFGPGTRLTVL.

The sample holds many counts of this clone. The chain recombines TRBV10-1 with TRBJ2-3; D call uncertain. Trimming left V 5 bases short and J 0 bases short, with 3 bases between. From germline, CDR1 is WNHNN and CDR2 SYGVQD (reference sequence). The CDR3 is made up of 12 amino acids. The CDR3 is CASSPSTDTQYF. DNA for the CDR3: TGCGCCAGCAGTCCAAGCACAGATACGCAGTATTTT.

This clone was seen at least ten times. This chain's CDR3 is CASSPRGSGKYNEQFF. The CDR3 DNA sequence: TGTGCCAGCAGCCCCCGTGGTAGCGGAAAGTACAATGAGCAGTTCTTC. The chain couples TRBV16 to TRBJ2-1; D possibly corresponds to TRBD2 (6 bases). This CDR3 contains 16 residues. Germline V gene data show CDR1 as KGHSY and CDR2 as FQNENV. The V gene lost 4 bases and the J gene lost 4 bases, with 17 bases spanning the gap.

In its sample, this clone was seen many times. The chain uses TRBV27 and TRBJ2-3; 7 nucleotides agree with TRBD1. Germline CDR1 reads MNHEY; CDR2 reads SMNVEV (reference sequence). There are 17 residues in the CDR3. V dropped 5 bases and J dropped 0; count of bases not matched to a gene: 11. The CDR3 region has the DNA TGTGCCAGCAGTCCCAGAGCGACAGGGTCAAGCACAGATACGCAGTATTTT. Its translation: CASSPRATGSSTDTQYF.

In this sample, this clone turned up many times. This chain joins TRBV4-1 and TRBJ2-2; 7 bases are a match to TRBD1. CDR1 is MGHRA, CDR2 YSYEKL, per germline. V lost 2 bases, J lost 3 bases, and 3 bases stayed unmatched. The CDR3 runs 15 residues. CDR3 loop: CASSQRGRDTGELFF. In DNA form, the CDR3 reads TGCGCCAGCAGCCAAAGGGGGCGCGACACCGGGGAGCTGTTTTTT.

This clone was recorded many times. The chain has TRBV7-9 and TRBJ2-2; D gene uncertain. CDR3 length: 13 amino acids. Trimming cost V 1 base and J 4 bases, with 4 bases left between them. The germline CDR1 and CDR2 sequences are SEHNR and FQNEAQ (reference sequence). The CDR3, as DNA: TGTGCCAGCAGCTTAGGGGCCACCGGGGAGCTGTTTTTT. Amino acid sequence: CASSLGATGELFF.

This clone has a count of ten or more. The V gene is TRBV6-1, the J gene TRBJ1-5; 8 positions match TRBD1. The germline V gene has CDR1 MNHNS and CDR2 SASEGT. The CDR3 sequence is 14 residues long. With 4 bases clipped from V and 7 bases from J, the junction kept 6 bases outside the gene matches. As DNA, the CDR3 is TGTGCCAGCAGTGGCACAGGGGGTGGACAGCCCCAGCATTTT. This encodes CASSGTGGGQPQHF.

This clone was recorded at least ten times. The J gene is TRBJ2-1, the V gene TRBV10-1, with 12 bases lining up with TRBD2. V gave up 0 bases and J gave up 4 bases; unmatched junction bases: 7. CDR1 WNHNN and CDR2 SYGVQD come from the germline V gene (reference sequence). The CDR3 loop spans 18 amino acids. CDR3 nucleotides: TGCGCCAGCAGTGAGTCGTCGGCTAGCGGGGGGGCGTACAATGAGCAGTTCTTC. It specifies CASSESSASGGAYNEQFF.

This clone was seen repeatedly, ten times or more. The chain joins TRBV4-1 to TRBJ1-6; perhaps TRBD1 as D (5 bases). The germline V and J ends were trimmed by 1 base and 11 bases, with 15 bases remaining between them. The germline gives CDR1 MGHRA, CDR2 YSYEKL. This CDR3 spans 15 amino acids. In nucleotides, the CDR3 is TGCGCCAGCAGCCAAGGGCAGGGCCCCGTCCCACCCCTCCACTTT. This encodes CASSQGQGPVPPLHF.

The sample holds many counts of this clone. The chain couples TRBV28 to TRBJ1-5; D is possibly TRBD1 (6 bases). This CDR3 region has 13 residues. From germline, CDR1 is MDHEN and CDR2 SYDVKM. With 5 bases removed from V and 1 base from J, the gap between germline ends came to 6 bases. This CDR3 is CASSDRSNQPQHF. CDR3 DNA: TGTGCCAGCAGTGACAGGAGCAATCAGCCCCAGCATTTT.

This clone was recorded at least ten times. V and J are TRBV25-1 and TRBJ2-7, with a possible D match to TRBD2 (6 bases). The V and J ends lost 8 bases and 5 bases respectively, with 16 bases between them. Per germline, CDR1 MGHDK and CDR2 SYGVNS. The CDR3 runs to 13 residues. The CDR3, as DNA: TGTGCCAGCCAGAGCGGGTTCCTCAACGAGCAGTACTTC. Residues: CASQSGFLNEQYF.

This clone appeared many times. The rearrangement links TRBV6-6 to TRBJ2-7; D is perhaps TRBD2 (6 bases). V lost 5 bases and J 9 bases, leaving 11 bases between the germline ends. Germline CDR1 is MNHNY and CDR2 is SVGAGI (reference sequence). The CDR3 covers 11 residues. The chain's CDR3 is CASSRGLGQYF. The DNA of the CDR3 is TGTGCCAGCAGTCGGGGGTTGGGGCAGTACTTC.

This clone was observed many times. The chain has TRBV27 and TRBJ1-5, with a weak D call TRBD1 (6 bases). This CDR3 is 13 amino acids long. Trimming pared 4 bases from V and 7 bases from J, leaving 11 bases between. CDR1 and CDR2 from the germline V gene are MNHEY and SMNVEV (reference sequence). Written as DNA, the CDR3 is TGTGCCAGCAGTTCTACAGGGTACCAGCCCCAGCATTTT. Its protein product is CASSSTGYQPQHF.

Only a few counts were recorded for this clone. The CDR3 loop reads CASSLAPQGLKSPLHF. CDR3 bases: TGTGCCAGCAGCTTAGCGCCACAGGGGCTAAAGTCACCCCTCCACTTT. This chain links TRBV7-8 with TRBJ1-6; 7 bases agree with TRBD1. The CDR3 length is 16 residues. CDR1 is SGHVS and CDR2 is FQNEAQ in the germline V gene. V dropped 0 bases and J dropped 10; count of bases not matched to a gene: 9.

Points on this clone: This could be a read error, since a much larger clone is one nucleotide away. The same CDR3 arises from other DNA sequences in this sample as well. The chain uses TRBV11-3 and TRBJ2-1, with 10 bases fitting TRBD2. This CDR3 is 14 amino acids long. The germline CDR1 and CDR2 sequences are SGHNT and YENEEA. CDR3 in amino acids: CASSSGLAHNEQFF. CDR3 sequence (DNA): TGCGCCAGCAGCTCGGGACTAGCGCACAATGAGCAGTTCTTC. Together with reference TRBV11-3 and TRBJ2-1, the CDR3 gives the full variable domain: EAGVVQSPRYKIIEKKQPVAFWCNPISGHNTLYWYLQNLGQGPELLIRYENEEAVDDSQLPKDRFSAERLKGVDSTLKIQPAELGDSAVYLCASSSGLAHNEQFFGPGTRLTVL.

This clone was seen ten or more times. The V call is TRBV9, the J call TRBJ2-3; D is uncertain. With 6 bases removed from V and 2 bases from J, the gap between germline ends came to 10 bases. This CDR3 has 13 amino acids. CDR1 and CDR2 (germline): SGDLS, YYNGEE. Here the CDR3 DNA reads TGTGCCAGCAACGAGATACCCACAGATACGCAGTATTTT. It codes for CASNEIPTDTQYF.

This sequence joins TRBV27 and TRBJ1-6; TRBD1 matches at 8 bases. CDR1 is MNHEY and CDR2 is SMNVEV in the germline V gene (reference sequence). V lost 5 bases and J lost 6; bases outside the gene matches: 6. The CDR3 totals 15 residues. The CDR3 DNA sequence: TGTGCCAGCAGTCCCGGACAGGGATCTAATTCACCCCTCCACTTT. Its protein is CASSPGQGSNSPLHF.

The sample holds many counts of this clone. The DNA for the CDR3 is TGTGCCAGCAGCGGGAGAGGCGGTCAATATTATAATTCACCCCTCCACTTT. Amino acid sequence: CASSGRGGQYYNSPLHF. This chain uses TRBV5-6 with TRBJ1-6; D unclear. This CDR3 region has 17 residues. The V end was cut by 4 bases, the J end by 4 bases, with 18 bases between. Germline V gene sequence: CDR1 SGHDT, CDR2 YYEEEE.

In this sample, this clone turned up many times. The CDR3 region has the DNA TGTGCCAGCAGCTTAAGTGGCTCGGGTGGCTACACCTTC. Amino acids: CASSLSGSGGYTF. The rearrangement links TRBV7-3 to TRBJ1-2, with D unresolved. Germline assignment: CDR1 SGHTA and CDR2 FQGTGA. The CDR3 length is 13 residues. The V gene lost 1 base and the J gene lost 7 bases, with 10 bases spanning the gap.

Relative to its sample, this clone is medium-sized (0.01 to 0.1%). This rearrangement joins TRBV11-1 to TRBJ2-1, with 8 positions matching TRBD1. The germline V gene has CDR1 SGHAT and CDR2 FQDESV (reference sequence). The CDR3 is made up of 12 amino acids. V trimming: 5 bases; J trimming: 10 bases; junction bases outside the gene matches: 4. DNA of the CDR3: TGTGCCAGCAGCATCGGGGACAGGGAGCAGTTCTTC. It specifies CASSIGDREQFF.

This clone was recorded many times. As DNA, the CDR3 is TGTGCCAGCTCACTTAGGACAGCCGACGAGCAGTACTTC. It is translated as CASSLRTADEQYF. The chain couples TRBV18 to TRBJ2-7; TRBD1 is a possible D gene (6 bases). Germline CDR1 KGHSH, CDR2 LQKENI. The CDR3 covers 13 residues. With 4 bases removed from V and 5 bases from J, the gap between germline ends came to 12 bases.

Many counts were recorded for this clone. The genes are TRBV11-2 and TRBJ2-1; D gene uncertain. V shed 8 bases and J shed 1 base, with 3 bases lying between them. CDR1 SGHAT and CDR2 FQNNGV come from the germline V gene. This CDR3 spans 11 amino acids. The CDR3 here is CASRSYNEQFF. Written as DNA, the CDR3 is TGTGCCAGCCGGTCCTACAATGAGCAGTTCTTC.

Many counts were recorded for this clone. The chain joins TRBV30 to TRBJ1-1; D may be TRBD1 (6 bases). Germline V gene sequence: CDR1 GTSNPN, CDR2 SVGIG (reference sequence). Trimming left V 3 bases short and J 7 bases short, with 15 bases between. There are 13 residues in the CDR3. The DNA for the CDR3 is TGTGCCTGGAGCCGCCGGGGGGCGGGTGAAGCTTTCTTT. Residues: CAWSRRGAGEAFF.

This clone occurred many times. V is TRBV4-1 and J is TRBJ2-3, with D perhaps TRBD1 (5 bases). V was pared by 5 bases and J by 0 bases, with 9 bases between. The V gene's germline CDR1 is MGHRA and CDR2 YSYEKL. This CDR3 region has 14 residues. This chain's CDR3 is CASSFRVSTDTQYF. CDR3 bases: TGCGCCAGCAGCTTCAGGGTGAGCACAGATACGCAGTATTTT.

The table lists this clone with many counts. The CDR3 loop is CASNRDRDSGANVLTF. Written as DNA, the CDR3 is TGTGCCAGCAATAGGGACAGGGACTCTGGGGCCAACGTCCTGACTTTC. This chain links TRBV2 with TRBJ2-6, with 9 bases matching TRBD1. Per germline, CDR1 SNHLY and CDR2 FYNNEI. V shed 7 bases, J shed 0 bases, and the junction held 4 bases outside the gene matches. The CDR3 totals 16 residues.